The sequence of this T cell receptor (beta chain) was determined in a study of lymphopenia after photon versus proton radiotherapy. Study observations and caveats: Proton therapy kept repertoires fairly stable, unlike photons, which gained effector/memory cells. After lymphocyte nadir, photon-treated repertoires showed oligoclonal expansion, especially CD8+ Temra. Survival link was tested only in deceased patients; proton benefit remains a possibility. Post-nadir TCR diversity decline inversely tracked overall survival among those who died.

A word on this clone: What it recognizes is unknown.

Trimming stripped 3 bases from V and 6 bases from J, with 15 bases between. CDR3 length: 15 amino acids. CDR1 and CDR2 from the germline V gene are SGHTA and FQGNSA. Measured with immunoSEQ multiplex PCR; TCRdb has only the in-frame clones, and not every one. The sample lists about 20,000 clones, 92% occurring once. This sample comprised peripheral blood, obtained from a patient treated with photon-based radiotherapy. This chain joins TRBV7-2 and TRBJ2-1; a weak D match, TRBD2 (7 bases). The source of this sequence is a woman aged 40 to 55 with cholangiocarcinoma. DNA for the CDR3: TGTGCCAGCAGCTTGAGTAGTGGGGGGGCCAATGAGCAGTTCTTC. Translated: CASSLSSGGANEQFF.